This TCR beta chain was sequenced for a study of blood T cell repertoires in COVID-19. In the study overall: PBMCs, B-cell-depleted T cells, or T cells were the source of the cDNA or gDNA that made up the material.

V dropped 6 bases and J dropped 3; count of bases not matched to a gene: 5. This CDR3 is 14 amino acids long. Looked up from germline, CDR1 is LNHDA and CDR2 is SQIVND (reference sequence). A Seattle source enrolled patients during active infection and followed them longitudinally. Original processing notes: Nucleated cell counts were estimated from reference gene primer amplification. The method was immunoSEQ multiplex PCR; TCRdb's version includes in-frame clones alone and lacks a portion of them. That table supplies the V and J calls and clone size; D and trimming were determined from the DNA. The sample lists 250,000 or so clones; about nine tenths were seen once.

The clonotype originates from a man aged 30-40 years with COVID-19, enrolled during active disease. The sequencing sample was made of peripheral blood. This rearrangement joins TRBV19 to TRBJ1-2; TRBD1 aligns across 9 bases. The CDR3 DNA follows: TGTGCCAGTAGCAGACAGGGGGGAGACTATGGCTACACCTTC. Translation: CASSRQGGDYGYTF.